This T cell receptor beta chain was identified in a study of blood T cell repertoires in COVID-19. Study-level background: From T cells, B-cell-depleted T cells, or PBMCs came the material, which was cDNA or gDNA.

Donors in Cohort 3 counted as recovered after two negative PCRs, clearance, or symptom resolution. Original methodology: Using reference gene primer amplification, nucleated cell counts were estimated. Using immunoSEQ multiplex PCR, the repertoire was profiled, and TCRdb retains in-frame clones only, with some absent. V and J calls and clone size are those listed in that table; D and trimming were worked out from the DNA. Here the sample spans 150,000 to 200,000 clones, about nine tenths being singletons. CDR1 and CDR2 from the germline V gene are SGHNT and YYREEE (reference sequence). Between the trimmed V and J ends, which lost 3 bases and 2 bases, there was a span of 14 bases. The CDR3 runs to 15 residues.

The chain is built from TRBV5-4 and TRBJ1-2, with a tentative D call TRBD1 (6 bases). The specimen sequenced was PBMCs or T cells enriched from blood (not recorded which). The origin of this receptor is a woman aged 18-30 years who had recovered from COVID-19. This CDR3 reads CASSSQGQSNYGYTF. The DNA of the CDR3 is TGTGCCAGCAGCTCACAAGGACAGAGCAACTATGGCTACACCTTC. Combining the CDR3 with reference TRBV5-4 and TRBJ1-2 gives the whole variable domain ETGVTQSPTHLIKTRGQQVTLRCSSQSGHNTVSWYQQALGQGPQFIFQYYREEENGRGNFPPRFSGLQFPNYSSELNVNALELDDSALYLCASSSQGQSNYGYTFGSGTRLTVV.